The 25 T cell receptor beta chains below were found in one sample sequenced in a study of Graves' ophthalmopathy and Graves' hyperthyroidism. Investigators amplified TCR beta CDR3 regions from RNA transcripts. Following a first-round RT-PCR that used HTBI primers, a second-round multiplex PCR was carried out. TCRdb fed the multiplex PCR reads into MiXCR, producing one record per CDR3 protein. The table lists roughly 1.1 million distinct CDR3 sequences, about 40% of them singletons, with around 10% in the top ten. Sequencing input: peripheral blood or thyroid tissue (not recorded which). The source of these receptors is an adult man with Graves' hyperthyroidism.

In this sample, this clonotype turned up many times. This sequence joins TRBV10-3 and TRBJ2-7, with D tentatively TRBD2 (6 bases). This CDR3 is built from 13 residues. CDR1 and CDR2 (germline): ENHRY, SYGVKD. The V and J ends lost 6 bases and 0 bases respectively, with 9 bases between them. DNA of the CDR3: TGTGCCATCAGAGACGGGAGCTCCTACGAGCAGTACTTC. It codes for CAIRDGSSYEQYF.

The chain combines TRBV7-9 with TRBJ2-5; D is perhaps TRBD1 (6 bases). CDR3 length equals 14 residues. V lost 5 bases, J lost 9 bases, and 19 bases lay in between. CDR1 and CDR2 from the germline V gene are SEHNR and FQNEAQ (reference sequence). The CDR3 DNA is TGTGCCAGCAGCCCCGGACAGAGCAGGTCGCCCCAGTACTTC. This codes for CASSPGQSRSPQYF.

As for this clonotype: The CDR3 does not close with the conserved phenylalanine or tryptophan, likely indicating a read error. The limits of the CDR3 on the DNA are not certain, so only TCRdb's listed CDR3 is given. The J gene is TRBJ2-5, the V gene TRBV7-2; the tabulated D call, TRBD1, remains unverified against the DNA. The germline CDR1 and CDR2 sequences are SGHTA and FQGNSA. Both ends counted, the CDR3 spans 17 residues. CDR3 sequence: CASSSTRGSNYGYTFGS.

V usage is TRBV6-4 and J usage is TRBJ2-3; 7 positions agree with TRBD2. Trimming removed 3 bases from V and 2 bases from J; junction bases left unmatched: 2. The CDR3 spans 14 residues. Germline V lookup: CDR1 MRHNA, CDR2 SNTAGT. The CDR3 region has the DNA TGTGCCAGCAGTGAGGGGGGGACCACAGATACGCAGTATTTT. It encodes CASSEGGTTDTQYF.

Many counts were recorded for this clonotype. The chain links TRBV7-2 to TRBJ2-7, with D perhaps matching TRBD2 (5 bases). Looked up from germline, CDR1 is SGHTA and CDR2 is FQGNSA. CDR3 length: 14 residues. The ends were cut back, 8 bases at V and 5 bases at J, with 19 bases in the middle. CDR3 amino acids: CASGRPGRGHEQYF. CDR3 DNA: TGTGCCAGCGGCCGTCCGGGCCGGGGTCACGAGCAGTACTTC. Complete variable domain (other parts from reference TRBV7-2 and TRBJ2-7): GAGVSQSPSNKVTEKGKDVELRCDPISGHTALYWYRQSLGQGLEFLIYFQGNSAPDKSGLPSDRFSAERTGGSVSTLTIQRTQQEDSAVYLCASGRPGRGHEQYFGPGTRLTVT.

There are many counts of this clonotype. V gene TRBV11-2 combines with J gene TRBJ1-6, with unresolved D. This CDR3 is built from 12 residues. Looked up from germline, CDR1 is SGHAT and CDR2 is FQNNGV. The ends were cut back, 6 bases at V and 7 bases at J, with 7 bases in the middle. The CDR3 is CASSTENSPLHF. The CDR3, as DNA: TGTGCCAGCAGTACGGAGAATTCACCCCTCCACTTT. Together with reference TRBV11-2 and TRBJ1-6, the CDR3 gives the full variable domain: EAGVAQSPRYKIIEKRQSVAFWCNPISGHATLYWYQQILGQGPKLLIQFQNNGVVDDSQLPKDRFSAERLKGVDSTLKIQPAKLEDSAVYLCASSTENSPLHFGNGTRLTVT.

Remarks on this clonotype: A read error may be the cause here, since a much bigger clone is one base away. This CDR3 fails to terminate in the conserved phenylalanine or tryptophan, so it likely reflects a read error. The V and J genes are TRBV20-1 and TRBJ1-1; tentative D call: TRBD1 (6 bases). Trimming took off 5 bases at V and 4 bases at J, with 17 bases between the two ends. There are 14 residues in the CDR3. The germline CDR1 and CDR2 sequences are DFQATT and SNEGSKA (reference sequence). The CDR3 spells CSAPSRGGLTEAFS. In nucleotides, the CDR3 is TGCAGTGCTCCCTCGAGGGGGGGCCTCACTGAAGCTTTCTCT.

V and J are TRBV4-1 and TRBJ2-7; no firm D call. The CDR3 has 13 amino acids. V lost 5 bases, J lost 7 bases, and 15 bases lay in between. Germline V CDR1 and CDR2: MGHRA, YSYEKL. The CDR3 sequence is CASSLVPTGEQYF. In nucleotides, the CDR3 is TGCGCCAGCAGCTTGGTACCCACCGGGGAGCAGTACTTC.

The gene calls are TRBV20-1 and TRBJ2-2, with TRBD1 matching over 7 bases. V shed 6 bases, J shed 7 bases, and the junction held 2 bases outside the gene matches. The length of the CDR3 is 11 residues. The V gene's germline CDR1 is DFQATT and CDR2 SNEGSKA (reference sequence). The CDR3 sequence: CSARDSGELFF. CDR3 nucleotide sequence: TGCAGTGCCAGGGACAGCGGGGAGCTGTTTTTT.

This clonotype was recorded a few times. The chain has TRBV9 and TRBJ1-1; TRBD1 agrees at 9 bases. Trimming cost V 3 bases and J 6 bases; bases outside gene matches: 12. This CDR3 has 16 residues. Germline CDR1 SGDLS, CDR2 YYNGEE. In DNA form, the CDR3 reads TGTGCCAGCAGCGCAGGGACAGGGTTTTTTCGAGCTGAAGCTTTCTTT. Amino acid sequence: CASSAGTGFFRAEAFF. Together with reference TRBV9 and TRBJ1-1, the CDR3 gives the full variable domain: DSGVTQTPKHLITATGQRVTLRCSPRSGDLSVYWYQQSLDQGLQFLIQYYNGEERAKGNILERFSAQQFPDLHSELNLSSLELGDSALYFCASSAGTGFFRAEAFFGQGTRLTVV.

This clonotype was picked up a small number of times. This rearrangement joins TRBV12-3 or TRBV12-4 to TRBJ2-7; D possibly corresponds to TRBD2 (5 bases). V lost 0 bases to trimming and J lost 5 bases, with 11 bases between them. The CDR3 is 14 amino acids. The CDR3 is CASSLAGLPDEQYF. The CDR3 DNA reads TGTGCCAGCAGTTTAGCAGGACTCCCTGACGAGCAGTACTTC.

This clonotype has just a few counts. Written as DNA, the CDR3 is TGTGCCAGCAGCAGTCAGCGGAACTCCTACGAGCAGTACTTC. Protein sequence: CASSSQRNSYEQYF. The rearrangement links TRBV7-2 to TRBJ2-7, with TRBD2 as a possible D gene (5 bases). Germline lookup yields CDR1 SGHTA and CDR2 FQGNSA. The CDR3 runs 14 residues. Trimming removed 5 bases at V and 0 bases at J, with 11 bases between.

The chain carries TRBV29-1 and TRBJ2-3, with TRBD2 identical over 10 bases. J gave up 0 bases and V 8 bases, and 8 bases lay outside the gene matches. CDR3 length: 15 residues. Germline CDR1 is SQVTM and CDR2 is ANQGSEA. The CDR3 sequence is CSTRGSGGSTDTQYF. The CDR3 region has the DNA TGCAGCACCCGGGGTAGCGGGGGGAGCACAGATACGCAGTATTTT.

For this clonotype: With a much larger clone just one base away, this may be a read error. The chain is built from TRBV12-3 or TRBV12-4 and TRBJ1-2; 7 bases match TRBD1. CDR3 size: 14 residues. The CDR3 bases are TGTGCCAGCAGTTTGAAGGGGGCGTTTGATGGCTGCACCTTC. This gives the protein CASSLKGAFDGCTF.

This chain joins TRBV19 and TRBJ2-7; 8 nucleotides align to TRBD2. This CDR3 has 16 residues. Germline lookup yields CDR1 LNHDA and CDR2 SQIVND (reference sequence). Trimming took 2 bases from V and 4 from J; bases not matched to a gene: 10. The CDR3 DNA sequence: TGTGCCAGTAGTATAAGCGGGGGAAGTCAACAATACGAGCAGTACTTC. It codes for CASSISGGSQQYEQYF.

This clonotype was seen more than once but under ten times. A much bigger clone sits one base away, suggesting this may be a read error. This chain connects TRBV20-1 to TRBJ1-1; D ambiguous. The CDR3 is 11 residues long. Germline V CDR1 and CDR2: DFQATT, SNEGSKA (reference sequence). Trimming removed 4 bases from V and 13 bases from J, with 16 bases in between. CDR3 bases: TGCAGTGCTATGGCAAGCTCCCCTGGTTTCTTT. It encodes CSAMASSPGFF.

The chain joins TRBV7-2 to TRBJ2-7; possible D gene TRBD1, 5 bases. V was cut by 2 bases and J by 2 bases, with 13 bases left in between. Germline CDR1 and CDR2: SGHTA and FQGNSA. The CDR3 consists of 15 residues. CDR3 DNA sequence: TGTGCCAGCAGCTTACAAGGGGCTGGGGCCTACGAGCAGTACTTC. This encodes CASSLQGAGAYEQYF.

The gene calls are TRBV7-2 and TRBJ2-2; TRBD2 agrees at 11 bases. This CDR3 is built from 16 residues. Germline V lookup: CDR1 SGHTA, CDR2 FQGNSA. With V trimmed by 5 bases and J by 3 bases, 5 bases remained unmatched. CDR3 in amino acids: CASSMGLADHTGELFF. CDR3 bases: TGTGCCAGCAGCATGGGACTAGCGGACCACACCGGGGAGCTGTTTTTT.

In its sample, this clonotype was seen a few times. The gene calls are TRBV19 and TRBJ1-5; maybe TRBD1 (5 bases). V lost 10 bases, J lost 6 bases, and 10 bases lay in between. The length of the CDR3 is 11 residues. In germline, CDR1 is LNHDA, CDR2 SQIVND (reference sequence). The CDR3 reads CAIKGFQPQHF. CDR3 bases: TGTGCCATAAAGGGGTTTCAGCCCCAGCATTTT.

The table lists this clonotype with a few counts. Since a much larger clone is just one base distant, this may be a read error. The chain is built from TRBV14 and TRBJ1-5; TRBD1 matches at 8 bases. CDR3 length: 14 residues. Looked up from germline, CDR1 is SGHDN and CDR2 is FVKESK. CDR3 bases: TGTGCCAGCTCGTCCCAGGGGGCGGATCAGTCCCAGCATTTT. As protein: CASSSQGADQSQHF.

The rearrangement links TRBV2 to TRBJ1-6, with D perhaps matching TRBD1 (5 bases). CDR1 and CDR2 (germline): SNHLY, FYNNEI. Trimming pared 4 bases from V and 10 bases from J, leaving 17 bases between. This CDR3 spans 15 amino acids. This CDR3 is CASSALGDLGSPLHF. The CDR3 DNA reads TGTGCCAGCAGTGCATTGGGGGACCTGGGATCACCCCTCCACTTT.

In this sample, this clonotype turned up many times. The rearrangement joins TRBV6-5 to TRBJ2-7; D is possibly TRBD2 (7 bases). V was shortened by 6 bases and J by 6 bases, with 15 bases between the two germline ends. CDR1 and CDR2 (germline): MNHEY, SVGAGI. The CDR3 spans 13 residues. In DNA form, the CDR3 reads TGTGCCAGCAGCTACGAGCGGGACACCGAGCAGTACTTC. Encoded protein: CASSYERDTEQYF.

The J gene is TRBJ1-6, the V gene TRBV30, with D tentatively TRBD1 (6 bases). With 2 bases removed from V and 9 bases from J, the gap between germline ends came to 14 bases. CDR1 is GTSNPN, CDR2 SVGIG, per germline (reference sequence). The CDR3 totals 14 residues. The CDR3 sequence is CAWSKGGQSSPLHF. The CDR3 DNA follows: TGTGCCTGGAGTAAGGGCGGACAGAGTTCACCCCTCCACTTT.

A word on this clonotype: The conserved closing phenylalanine or tryptophan is absent in this CDR3, likely reflecting a read error. Because the CDR3's place on the DNA is in doubt, the DNA is left out and the CDR3 is given as listed by TCRdb. The rearrangement uses TRBV19 and TRBJ2-6. The CDR3 is 9 amino acids in total, end residues counted. From germline, CDR1 is LNHDA and CDR2 SQIVND (reference sequence). This CDR3 reads CASSIQWSA.

This clonotype was counted ten times or more. This chain links TRBV4-3 with TRBJ2-7, with 9 bases fitting TRBD1. The germline V gene has CDR1 LGHNA and CDR2 YSLEER. The V and J ends lost 0 bases and 3 bases, in that order; junction bases with no gene match: 3. This CDR3 is built from 15 residues. The CDR3 DNA follows: TGCGCCAGCAGCCAAGATCCGGGACAGGGCTACGAGCAGTACTTC. It specifies CASSQDPGQGYEQYF.